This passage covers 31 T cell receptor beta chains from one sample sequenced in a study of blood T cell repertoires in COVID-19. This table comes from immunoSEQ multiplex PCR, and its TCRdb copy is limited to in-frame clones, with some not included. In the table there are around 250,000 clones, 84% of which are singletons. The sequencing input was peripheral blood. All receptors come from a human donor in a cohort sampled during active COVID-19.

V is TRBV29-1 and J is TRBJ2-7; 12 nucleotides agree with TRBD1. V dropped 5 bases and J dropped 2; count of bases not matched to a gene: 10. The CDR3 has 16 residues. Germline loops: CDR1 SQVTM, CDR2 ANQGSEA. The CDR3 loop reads CSVRGQGAIGAYEQYF. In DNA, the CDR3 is TGCAGCGTTAGGGGACAGGGGGCTATTGGAGCCTACGAGCAGTACTTC.

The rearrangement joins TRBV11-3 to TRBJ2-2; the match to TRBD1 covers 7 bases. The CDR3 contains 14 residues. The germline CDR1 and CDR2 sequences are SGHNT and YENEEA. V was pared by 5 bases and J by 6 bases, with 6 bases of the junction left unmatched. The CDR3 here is CASSLGQASGELFF. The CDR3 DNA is TGTGCCAGCAGCCTCGGACAGGCGTCCGGGGAGCTGTTTTTT.

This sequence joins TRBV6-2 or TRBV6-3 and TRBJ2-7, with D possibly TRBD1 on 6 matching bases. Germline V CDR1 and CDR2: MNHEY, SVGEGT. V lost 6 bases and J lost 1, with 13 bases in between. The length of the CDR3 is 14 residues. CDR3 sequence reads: CASSTRDISYEQYF. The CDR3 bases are TGTGCCAGCAGCACCCGGGACATTTCCTACGAGCAGTACTTC.

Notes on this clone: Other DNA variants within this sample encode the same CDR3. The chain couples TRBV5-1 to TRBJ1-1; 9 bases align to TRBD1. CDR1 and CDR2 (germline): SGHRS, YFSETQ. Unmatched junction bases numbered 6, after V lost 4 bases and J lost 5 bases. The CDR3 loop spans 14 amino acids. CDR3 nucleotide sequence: TGCGCCAGCAGCCTTGGACAGGGGTGGACTGAAGCTTTCTTT. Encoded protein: CASSLGQGWTEAFF.

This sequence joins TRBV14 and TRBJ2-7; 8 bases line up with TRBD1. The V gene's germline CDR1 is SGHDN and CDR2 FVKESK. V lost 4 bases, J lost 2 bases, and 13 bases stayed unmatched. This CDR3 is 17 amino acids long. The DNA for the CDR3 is TGTGCCAGCAGCCTTAACCTCCCCGGGACAGGAGCCTACGAGCAGTACTTC. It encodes CASSLNLPGTGAYEQYF.

In nucleotides, the CDR3 is TGTGCCAGCAGCTTTCAGGGAATTCAGGCGGGCTACACCTTC. Translating gives CASSFQGIQAGYTF. The chain links TRBV5-6 to TRBJ1-2, with D possibly being TRBD1 (5 bases). Trimming shortened V by 2 bases and J by 8 bases, and 16 bases separated the two germline ends. The CDR3 is 14 amino acids. Germline V gene lookup returns CDR1 SGHDT and CDR2 YYEEEE.

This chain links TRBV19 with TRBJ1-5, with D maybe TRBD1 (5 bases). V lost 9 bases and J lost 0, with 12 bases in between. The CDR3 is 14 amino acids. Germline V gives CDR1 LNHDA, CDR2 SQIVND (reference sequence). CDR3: CASSGKYSNQPQHF. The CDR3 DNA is TGTGCCAGCTCAGGGAAATATAGCAATCAGCCCCAGCATTTT.

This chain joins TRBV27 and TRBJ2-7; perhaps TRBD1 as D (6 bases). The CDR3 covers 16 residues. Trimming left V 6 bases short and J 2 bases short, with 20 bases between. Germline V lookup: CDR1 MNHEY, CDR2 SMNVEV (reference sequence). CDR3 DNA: TGTGCCAGCAGCCGATCCTTCGACAGGCTGACCTACGAGCAGTACTTC. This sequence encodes CASSRSFDRLTYEQYF.

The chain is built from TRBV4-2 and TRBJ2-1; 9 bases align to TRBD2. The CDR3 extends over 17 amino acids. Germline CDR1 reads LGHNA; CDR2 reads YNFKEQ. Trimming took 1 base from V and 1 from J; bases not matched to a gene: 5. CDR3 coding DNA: TGTGCCAGCAGCCAAGCGTCCGCGGGAGGGTCCTACAATGAGCAGTTCTTC. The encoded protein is CASSQASAGGSYNEQFF.

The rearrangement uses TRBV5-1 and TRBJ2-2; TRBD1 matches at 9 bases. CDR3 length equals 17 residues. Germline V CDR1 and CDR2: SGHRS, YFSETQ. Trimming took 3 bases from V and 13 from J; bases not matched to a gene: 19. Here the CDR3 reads CASSSTGGAGTKGGLFF. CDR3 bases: TGCGCCAGCAGCTCAACAGGGGGCGCCGGGACGAAGGGTGGGCTGTTTTTT.

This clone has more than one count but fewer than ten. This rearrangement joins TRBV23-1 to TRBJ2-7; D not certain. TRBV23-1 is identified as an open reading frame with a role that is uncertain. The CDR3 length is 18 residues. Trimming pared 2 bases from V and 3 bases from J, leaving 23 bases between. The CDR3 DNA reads TGCGCCAGCAGTCAAATCGGATCGAGACTCCCCCGAGACTACGAGCAGTACTTC. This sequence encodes CASSQIGSRLPRDYEQYF.

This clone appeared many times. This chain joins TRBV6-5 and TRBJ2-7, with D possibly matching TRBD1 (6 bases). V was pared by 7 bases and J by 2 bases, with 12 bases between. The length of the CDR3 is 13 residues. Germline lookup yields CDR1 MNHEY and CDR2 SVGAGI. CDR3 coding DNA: TGTGCCAGCAATAGACAGGAGACCTACGAGCAGTACTTC. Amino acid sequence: CASNRQETYEQYF.

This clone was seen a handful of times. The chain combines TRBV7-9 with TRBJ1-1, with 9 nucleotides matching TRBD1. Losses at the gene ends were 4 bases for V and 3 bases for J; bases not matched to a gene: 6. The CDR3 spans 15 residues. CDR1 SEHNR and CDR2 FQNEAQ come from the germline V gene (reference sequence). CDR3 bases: TGTGCCAGCAGCTCGTCCGGGACAGGGTACACTGAAGCTTTCTTT. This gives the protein CASSSSGTGYTEAFF.

CDR3 sequence reads: CAISDGGAPYNEQFF. In nucleotides, the CDR3 is TGTGCCATCAGTGACGGCGGAGCCCCTTACAATGAGCAGTTCTTC. The rearrangement joins TRBV10-3 to TRBJ2-1; D not resolved. CDR3 length: 15 residues. Trimming removed 3 bases from V and 4 bases from J, with 13 bases in between. From germline, CDR1 is ENHRY and CDR2 SYGVKD.

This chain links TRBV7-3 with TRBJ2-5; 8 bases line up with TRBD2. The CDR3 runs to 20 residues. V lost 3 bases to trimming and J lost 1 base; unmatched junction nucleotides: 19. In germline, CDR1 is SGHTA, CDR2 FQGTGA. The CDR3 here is CASSLLPGTRVGNIQETQYF. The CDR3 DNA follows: TGTGCCAGCAGCTTGCTTCCGGGGACTAGGGTCGGGAATATCCAAGAGACCCAGTACTTC.

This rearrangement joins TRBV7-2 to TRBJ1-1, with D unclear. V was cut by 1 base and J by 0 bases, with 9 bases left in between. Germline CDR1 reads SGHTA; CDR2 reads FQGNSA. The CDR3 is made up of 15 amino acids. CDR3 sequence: CASSLVRSMNTEAFF. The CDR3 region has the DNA TGTGCCAGCAGCTTAGTGAGGTCCATGAACACTGAAGCTTTCTTT.

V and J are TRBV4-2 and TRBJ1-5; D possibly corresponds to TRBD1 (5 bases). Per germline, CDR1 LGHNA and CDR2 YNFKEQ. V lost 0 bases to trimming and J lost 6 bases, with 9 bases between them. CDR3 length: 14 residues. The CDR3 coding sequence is TGTGCCAGCAGCCAAGAATCAGGGCCTCAGCCCCAGCATTTT. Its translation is CASSQESGPQPQHF.

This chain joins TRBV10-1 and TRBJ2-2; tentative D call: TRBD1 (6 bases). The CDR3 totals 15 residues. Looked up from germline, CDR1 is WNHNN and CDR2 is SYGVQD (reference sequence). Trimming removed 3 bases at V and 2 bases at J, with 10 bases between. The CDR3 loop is CASSEGQKNTGELFF. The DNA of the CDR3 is TGCGCCAGCAGTGAAGGACAGAAAAACACCGGGGAGCTGTTTTTT.

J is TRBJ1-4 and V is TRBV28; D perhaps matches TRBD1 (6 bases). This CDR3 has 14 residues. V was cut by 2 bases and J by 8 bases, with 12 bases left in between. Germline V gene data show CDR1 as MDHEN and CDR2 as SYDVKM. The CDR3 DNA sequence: TGTGCCAGCAGTTTACCAACAGGGTGGGAAAAACTGTTTTTT. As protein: CASSLPTGWEKLFF.

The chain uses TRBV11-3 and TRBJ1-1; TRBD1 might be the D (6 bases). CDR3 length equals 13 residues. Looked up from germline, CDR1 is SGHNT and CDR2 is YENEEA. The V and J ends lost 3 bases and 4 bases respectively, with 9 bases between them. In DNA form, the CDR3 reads TGTGCCAGCAGCTTTAACAGGGCCACTGAAGCTTTCTTT. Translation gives CASSFNRATEAFF. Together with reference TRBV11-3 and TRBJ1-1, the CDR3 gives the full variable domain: EAGVVQSPRYKIIEKKQPVAFWCNPISGHNTLYWYLQNLGQGPELLIRYENEEAVDDSQLPKDRFSAERLKGVDSTLKIQPAELGDSAVYLCASSFNRATEAFFGQGTRLTVV.

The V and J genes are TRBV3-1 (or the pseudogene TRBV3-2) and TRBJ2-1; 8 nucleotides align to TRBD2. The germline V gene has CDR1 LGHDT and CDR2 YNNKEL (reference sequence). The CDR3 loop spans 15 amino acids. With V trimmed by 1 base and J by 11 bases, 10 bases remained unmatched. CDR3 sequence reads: CASSQGSGGLYQQFF. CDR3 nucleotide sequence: TGTGCCAGCAGCCAAGGAAGCGGGGGCCTCTATCAGCAGTTCTTC.

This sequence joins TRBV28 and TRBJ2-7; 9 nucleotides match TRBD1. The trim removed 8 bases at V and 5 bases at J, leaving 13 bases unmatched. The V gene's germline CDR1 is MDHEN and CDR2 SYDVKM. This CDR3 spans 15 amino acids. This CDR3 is CASAQGGTGWHEQYF. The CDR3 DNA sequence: TGTGCCAGCGCTCAGGGCGGGACAGGGTGGCACGAGCAGTACTTC. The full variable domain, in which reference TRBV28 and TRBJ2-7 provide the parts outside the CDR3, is DVKVTQSSRYLVKRTGEKVFLECVQDMDHENMFWYRQDPGLGLRLIYFSYDVKMKEKGDIPEGYSVSREKKERFSLILESASTNQTSMYLCASAQGGTGWHEQYFGPGTRLTVT.

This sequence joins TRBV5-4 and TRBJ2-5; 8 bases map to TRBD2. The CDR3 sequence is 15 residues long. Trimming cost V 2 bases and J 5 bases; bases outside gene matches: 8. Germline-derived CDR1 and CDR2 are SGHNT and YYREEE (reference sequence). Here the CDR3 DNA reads TGTGCCAGCAGCTTAGGCGGGAGGCCTGGGGAGACCCAGTACTTC. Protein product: CASSLGGRPGETQYF. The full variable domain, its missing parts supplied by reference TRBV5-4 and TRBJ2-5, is ETGVTQSPTHLIKTRGQQVTLRCSSQSGHNTVSWYQQALGQGPQFIFQYYREEENGRGNFPPRFSGLQFPNYSSELNVNALELDDSALYLCASSLGGRPGETQYFGPGTRLLVL.

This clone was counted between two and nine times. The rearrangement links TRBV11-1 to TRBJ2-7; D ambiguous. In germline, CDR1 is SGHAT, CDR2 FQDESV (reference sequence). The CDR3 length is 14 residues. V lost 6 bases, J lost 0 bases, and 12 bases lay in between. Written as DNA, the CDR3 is TGTGCCAGCAGAAAAGAGCTGAGCTCCTACGAGCAGTACTTC. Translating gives CASRKELSSYEQYF.

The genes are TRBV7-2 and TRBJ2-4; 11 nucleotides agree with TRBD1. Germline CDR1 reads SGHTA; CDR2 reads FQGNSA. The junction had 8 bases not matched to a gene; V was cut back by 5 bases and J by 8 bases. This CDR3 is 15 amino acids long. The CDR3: CASSTAGQGAHIQYF. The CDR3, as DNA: TGTGCCAGCAGCACCGCCGGACAGGGGGCGCACATTCAGTACTTC.

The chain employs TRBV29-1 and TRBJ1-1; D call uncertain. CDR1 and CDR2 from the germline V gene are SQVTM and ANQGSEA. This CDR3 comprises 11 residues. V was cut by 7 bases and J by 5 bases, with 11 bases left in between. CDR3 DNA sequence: TGCAGCGGTACTCGGTGGACTGAAGCTTTCTTT. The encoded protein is CSGTRWTEAFF.

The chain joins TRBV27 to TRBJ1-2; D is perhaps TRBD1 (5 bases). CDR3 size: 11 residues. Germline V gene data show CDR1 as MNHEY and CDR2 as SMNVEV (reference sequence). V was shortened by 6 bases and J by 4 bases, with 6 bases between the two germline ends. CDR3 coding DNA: TGTGCCAGCAGCCAGGGCTATGGCTACACCTTC. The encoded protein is CASSQGYGYTF.

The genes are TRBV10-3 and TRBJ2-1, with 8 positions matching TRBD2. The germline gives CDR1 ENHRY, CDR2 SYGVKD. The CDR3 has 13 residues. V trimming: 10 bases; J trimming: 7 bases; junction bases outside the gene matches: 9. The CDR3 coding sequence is TGTGCCACCGGGGGGGTGGCGGGGAATGAGCAGTTCTTC. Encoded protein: CATGGVAGNEQFF.

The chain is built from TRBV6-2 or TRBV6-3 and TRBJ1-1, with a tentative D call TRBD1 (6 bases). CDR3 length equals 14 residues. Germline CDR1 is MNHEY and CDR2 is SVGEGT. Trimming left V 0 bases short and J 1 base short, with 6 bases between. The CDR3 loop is CASSYSGANTEAFF. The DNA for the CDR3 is TGTGCCAGCAGTTACTCGGGGGCGAACACTGAAGCTTTCTTT.

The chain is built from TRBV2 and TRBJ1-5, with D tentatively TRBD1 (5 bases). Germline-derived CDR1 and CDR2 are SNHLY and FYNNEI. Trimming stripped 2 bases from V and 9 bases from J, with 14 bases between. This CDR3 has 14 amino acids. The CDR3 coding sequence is TGTGCCAGCAGTGAATTGGAGGGGCGGAGGCCCCAGCATTTT. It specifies CASSELEGRRPQHF.

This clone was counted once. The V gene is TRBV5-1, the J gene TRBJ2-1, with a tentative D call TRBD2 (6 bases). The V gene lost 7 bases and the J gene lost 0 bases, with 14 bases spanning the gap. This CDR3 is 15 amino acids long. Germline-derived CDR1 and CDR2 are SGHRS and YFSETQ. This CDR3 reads CASRLDGSSYNEQFF. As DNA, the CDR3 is TGCGCCAGCCGATTAGACGGGAGCTCCTACAATGAGCAGTTCTTC.